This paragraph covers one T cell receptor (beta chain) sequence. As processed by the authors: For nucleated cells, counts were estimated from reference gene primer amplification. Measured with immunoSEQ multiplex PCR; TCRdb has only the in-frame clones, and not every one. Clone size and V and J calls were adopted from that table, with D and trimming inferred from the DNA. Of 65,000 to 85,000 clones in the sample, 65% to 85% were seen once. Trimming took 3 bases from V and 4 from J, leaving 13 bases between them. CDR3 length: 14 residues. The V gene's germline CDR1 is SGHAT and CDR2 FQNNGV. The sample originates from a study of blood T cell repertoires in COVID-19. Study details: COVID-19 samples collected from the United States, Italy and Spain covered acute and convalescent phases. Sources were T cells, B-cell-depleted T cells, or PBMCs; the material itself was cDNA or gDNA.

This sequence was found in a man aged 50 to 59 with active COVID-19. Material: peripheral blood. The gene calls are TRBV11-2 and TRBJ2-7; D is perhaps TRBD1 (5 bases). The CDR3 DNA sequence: TGTGCCAGCAGCTTCCGGCAGGGTTTGTACGAGCAGTACTTC. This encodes CASSFRQGLYEQYF.